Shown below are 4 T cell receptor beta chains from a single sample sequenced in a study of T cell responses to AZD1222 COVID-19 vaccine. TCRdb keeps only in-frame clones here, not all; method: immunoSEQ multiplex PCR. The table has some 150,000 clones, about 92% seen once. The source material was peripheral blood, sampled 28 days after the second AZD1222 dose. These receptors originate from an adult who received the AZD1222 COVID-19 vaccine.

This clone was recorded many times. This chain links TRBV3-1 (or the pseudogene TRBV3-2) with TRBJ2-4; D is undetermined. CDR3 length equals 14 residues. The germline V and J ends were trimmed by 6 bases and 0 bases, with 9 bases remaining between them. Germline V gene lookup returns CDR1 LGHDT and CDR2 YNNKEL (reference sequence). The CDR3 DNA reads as TGTGCCAGCAGGGCATCACTAGCCAAAAACATTCAGTACTTC. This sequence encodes CASRASLAKNIQYF.

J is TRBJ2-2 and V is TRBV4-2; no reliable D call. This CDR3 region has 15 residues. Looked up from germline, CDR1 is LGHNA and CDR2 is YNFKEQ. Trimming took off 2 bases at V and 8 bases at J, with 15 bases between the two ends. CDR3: CASSQPDGPWGELFF. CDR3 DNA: TGTGCCAGCAGCCAACCCGACGGACCATGGGGGGAGCTGTTTTTT.

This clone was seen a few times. The CDR3 loop is CASSVGGSWGSDNEQFF. DNA for the CDR3: TGTGCCAGCAGCGTAGGGGGTTCGTGGGGTTCTGACAATGAGCAGTTCTTC. The gene calls are TRBV9 and TRBJ2-1; D unclear. The V end lost 0 bases, the J end lost 5 bases, and 18 bases lay between the germline ends. The CDR3 sequence is 17 residues long. Germline V gene data show CDR1 as SGDLS and CDR2 as YYNGEE.

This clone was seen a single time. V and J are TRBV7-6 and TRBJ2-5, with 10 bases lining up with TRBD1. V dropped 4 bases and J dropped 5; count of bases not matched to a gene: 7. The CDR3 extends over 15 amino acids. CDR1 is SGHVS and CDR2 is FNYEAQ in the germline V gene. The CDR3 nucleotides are TGTGCCAGCAGCTCCAGGACAGGGGGGACGGAGACCCAGTACTTC. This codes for CASSSRTGGTETQYF.